A selection of T cell receptor beta chains follows, all from one sample in a study of blood T cell repertoires in COVID-19. Sequencing was performed with immunoSEQ multiplex PCR; in TCRdb, only in-frame clones are kept and a portion is missing. The sample includes around 80,000 clones, under 85% of them seen just once. The sample taken for sequencing was peripheral blood. These receptors were obtained from a human donor in a cohort sampled during active COVID-19. The CDR3 runs from the conserved cysteine through the conserved F or W. A D gene is named only where the DNA matches it firmly. Size is omitted from some rows. Given values are once, few, many or a class for expanded clones.

>TRBV5-1|TRBJ2-1|.|TRBD2
TGCGCCAGCAGCTTGGAAGTAGCGGGAGGGTTATTGAATGAGCAGTTCTTC
CASSLEVAGGLLNEQFF
>TRBV4-1|TRBJ2-2|.|.
TGCGCCAGCAGCCAATTAGGCCCAGGGACCGGGGAGCTGTTTTTT
CASSQLGPGTGELFF
>TRBV2|TRBJ1-6|few|.
TGTGCCAGCTTACAGGAAAGCTCCTATAATTCACCCCTCCACTTT
CASLQESSYNSPLHF
>TRBV3-1/TRBV3-2|TRBJ2-7|.|.
TGTGCCAGCAGCCGTGAGTCCCGCTCCTACGAGCAGTACTTC
CASSRESRSYEQYF
>TRBV5-8|TRBJ2-1|.|TRBD2
TGTGCCAGCAGCGCCAGGACTAGCGGAGGCTCCTACAATGAGCAGTTCTTC
CASSARTSGGSYNEQFF
>TRBV18|TRBJ1-1|few|.
TGTGCCAGCTCACCACTGACAGGTGTGAACACTGAAGCTTTCTTT
CASSPLTGVNTEAFF
>TRBV10-3|TRBJ2-2|.|.
TGTGCCATCAGTCCGACCTCGGACAGTTACACCGGGGAGCTGTTTTTT
CAISPTSDSYTGELFF
>TRBV28|TRBJ1-3|.|TRBD1
TGTGCCACAGTCGGGACAGGAACTGGAAACACCATATATTTT
CATVGTGTGNTIYF
>TRBV5-1|TRBJ1-1|.|TRBD1
TGCGCCAGCAGCTCGGTCCAGGGGGCAAACACTGAAGCTTTCTTT
CASSSVQGANTEAFF
>TRBV6-5|TRBJ1-4|.|.
TGTGCCAGCAGTCGCCGGGACACCCTCGAAAAACTGTTTTTT
CASSRRDTLEKLFF
>TRBV2|TRBJ1-5|.|TRBD1
TGTGCCAGCAACCGAATGGACAGGGCAGGTCAGCCCCAGCATTTT
CASNRMDRAGQPQHF
>TRBV6-1|TRBJ2-3|.|TRBD2
TGTGCCAGCAGTGAAACCCTAGCGGGGGCGTCTCGCGATACGCAGTATTTT
CASSETLAGASRDTQYF
>TRBV5-1|TRBJ1-2|.|.
TGCGCCAGCAGCTCCTTACAGGGTTATGGCTACACCTTC
CASSSLQGYGYTF
>TRBV9|TRBJ2-3|few|TRBD1
TGTGCCAGCAGCGTAGAGTTGGGACAGGGAGGAGATACGCAGTATTTT
CASSVELGQGGDTQYF
>TRBV5-5|TRBJ1-1|.|TRBD1
TGTGCCAGCAGCCAGGACAGGGGACACACTGAAGCTTTCTTT
CASSQDRGHTEAFF
>TRBV21-1|TRBJ2-7|.|.
TGTGCCAGCAGCATCAACGAGCAGTACTTC
CASSINEQYF
>TRBV25-1|TRBJ1-4|.|.
TGTGCCAGCAGTGAAGGGGGGGCTAATGAAAAACTGTTTTTT
CASSEGGANEKLFF
>TRBV5-3|TRBJ2-2|.|TRBD2
TGTGCCAGACGCTGGGGGCCGGGGGGGAAATTAGGGGAGCTGTTTTTT
CARRWGPGGKLGELFF
>TRBV11-2|TRBJ2-1|few|TRBD1
TGTGCCAGCAGTCTCGACAGGGATGTCGCGTATGGGCAGTTCTTC
CASSLDRDVAYGQFF
>TRBV15|TRBJ2-1|.|TRBD2
TGTGCCACCAGCAGACCGCGGGGGGGCTCCTACAATGAGCAGTTCTTC
CATSRPRGGSYNEQFF
>TRBV30|TRBJ2-1|.|.
TGTGCCTGGAGTCCCGGCGGTACCTACAATGAGCAGTTCTTC
CAWSPGGTYNEQFF
>TRBV6-1|TRBJ2-2|.|.
TGTGCCAGCAGTGAAGCTACAGGGTTGTACACCGGGGAGCTGTTTTTT
CASSEATGLYTGELFF
>TRBV11-2|TRBJ1-5|.|.
TGTGCCAGCAGCTTAGGTTATAGCAATCAGCCCCAGCATTTT
CASSLGYSNQPQHF
>TRBV6-5|TRBJ2-7|.|.
TGTGCCAGCAGTTCAGACAATAGCTACGAGCAGTACTTC
CASSSDNSYEQYF
>TRBV5-6|TRBJ1-5|.|.
TGTGCCAGCAGTCCCGGAGCCAATCAGCCCCAGCATTTT
CASSPGANQPQHF
>TRBV27|TRBJ2-1|.|TRBD1
TGTGCCAGCAGCCGGGACAGCAAAAACAATGAGCAGTTCTTC
CASSRDSKNNEQFF
>TRBV9|TRBJ1-1|.|.
TGTGCCAGCAGCGTAGAAGGGGGGGCGCGAACTGAAGCTTTCTTT
CASSVEGGARTEAFF
>TRBV19|TRBJ2-3|.|TRBD2
TGTGCCAGTAGTAAAACTAGCGGGGGCCCCGGGGTGACAGATACGCAGTATTTT
CASSKTSGGPGVTDTQYF
>TRBV3-1/TRBV3-2|TRBJ2-3|.|.
TGTGCCAGCAGCCAACCCACAGGGTCTTACAGGGATACGCAGTATTTT
CASSQPTGSYRDTQYF
>TRBV28|TRBJ1-2|.|.
TGTGCCAGCAGTCCGGGAGGGAGAGCTAACTATGGCTACACCTTC
CASSPGGRANYGYTF
>TRBV30|TRBJ2-7|few|TRBD1
TGTGCCTGGAGTACAGGGGCTTACGAGCAGTACTTC
CAWSTGAYEQYF
>TRBV7-7|TRBJ1-5|.|TRBD1
TGTGCCAGCAGCCAGGGGGGACCCTTCAATCAGCCCCAGCATTTT
CASSQGGPFNQPQHF
>TRBV15|TRBJ2-7|.|.
TGTGCCACCAGCAGAGATAGAGTTTACGAGCAGTACTTC
CATSRDRVYEQYF
>TRBV2|TRBJ2-3|few|TRBD1
TGTGCCAGCACCAAGGGGACAGGGGGCCGCACAGATACGCAGTATTTT
CASTKGTGGRTDTQYF
>TRBV3-1/TRBV3-2|TRBJ1-6|few|TRBD1
TGTGCCAGCAGGCGACAGGGGAATTCACCCCTCCACTTT
CASRRQGNSPLHF
>TRBV7-3|TRBJ2-6|once|.
TGTGCCAGCAGCTTAAAGGGGTCGGGGGCCAACGTCCTGACTTTC
CASSLKGSGANVLTF
>TRBV5-1|TRBJ2-7|few|TRBD2
TGCGCCAGCAGGCCTGGCAATCGACTAGCGGGAAAGCTGTCCTACGAGCAGTACTTC
CASRPGNRLAGKLSYEQYF
>TRBV7-9|TRBJ2-3|once|TRBD2
TGTGCCAGCAGCTTCAGTCCGGCGGGAGGCGGGGTGGATACGCAGTATTTT
CASSFSPAGGGVDTQYF
>TRBV3-1/TRBV3-2|TRBJ2-2|.|.
TGTGCCAGCAGCCAAGGGGGGGGCGTGAGCACCGGGGAGCTGTTTTTT
CASSQGGGVSTGELFF
>TRBV7-3|TRBJ2-1|.|TRBD2
TGTGCCAGCAGCCCGGGACTAGCGGGATATGGTGAGCAGTTCTTC
CASSPGLAGYGEQFF
>TRBV5-1|TRBJ2-7|.|TRBD1
TGCGCCAGCAGCTCCGACCTGACAGGGGGGTCGGGCGAGCAGTACTTC
CASSSDLTGGSGEQYF
>TRBV29-1|TRBJ2-1|.|TRBD1
TGCAGCGTTGGACAGGGAACCAAAAATGAGCAGTTCTTC
CSVGQGTKNEQFF
>TRBV18|TRBJ2-3|.|TRBD2
TGTGCCAGCTCTCCCCAGCGGGAGGTTACAGATACGCAGTATTTT
CASSPQREVTDTQYF
>TRBV12-3/TRBV12-4|TRBJ1-1|once|.
TGTGCCAGCATCAGGAACACTGAAGCTTTCTTT
CASIRNTEAFF
>TRBV3-1/TRBV3-2|TRBJ1-1|few|TRBD1
TGTGCCAGCAGCCCGCAGGGGGCTAGAGACACTGAAGCTTTCTTT
CASSPQGARDTEAFF
>TRBV2|TRBJ1-4|once|.
TGTGCCAGCAGTCCTACAGGGCCAACTAATGAAAAACTGTTTTTT
CASSPTGPTNEKLFF
>TRBV2|TRBJ1-1|few|.
TGTGCCAGCAGTGACAGGAGCGGGTCTGAAGCTTTCTTT
CASSDRSGSEAFF
>TRBV2|TRBJ2-1|.|TRBD2
TGTGCCAGCAGCCTAGCGGGAGGGCGGGCTGAGCAGTTCTTC
CASSLAGGRAEQFF
>TRBV3-1/TRBV3-2|TRBJ2-5|once|.
TGTGCCAGCAGCCAAGTAACAGGGGGGGGACAAGAGACCCAGTACTTC
CASSQVTGGGQETQYF